This T cell receptor (beta chain) was recorded in a study of cytomegalovirus exposure and HLA in healthy donors. General study points: Later work found most CMV-associated TCR beta chains apparently HLA-restricted. In vitro testing confirmed a few CMV-associated chains as specific for CMV antigens.

Concerning this clone: Its cognate antigen is unknown.

In germline, CDR1 is SGHRS, CDR2 YFSETQ. V lost 1 base and J 4 bases, leaving 11 bases between the germline ends. The CDR3 is made up of 14 amino acids. With 60 Vbeta and 13 Jbeta primers, the PCR was carried out. Using immunoSEQ multiplex PCR, the repertoire was profiled, and TCRdb retains in-frame clones only, with some absent. The sample yields about 190,000 clones, around 81% seen once. The sequencing input was PBMCs. The receptor was derived from a young man in good health and CMV-seronegative. The V and J genes are TRBV5-1 and TRBJ1-2; D is ambiguous. CDR3 in amino acids: CASSLSGNTYGYTF. CDR3 sequence (DNA): TGCGCCAGCAGCTTGAGCGGCAATACCTATGGCTACACCTTC. Variable domain in full (rest from reference TRBV5-1 and TRBJ1-2): KAGVTQTPRYLIKTRGQQVTLSCSPISGHRSVSWYQQTPGQGLQFLFEYFSETQRNKGNFPGRFSGRQFSNSRSEMNVSTLELGDSALYLCASSLSGNTYGYTFGSGTRLTVV.